This T cell receptor beta chain was sequenced in a study of T cells after yellow fever vaccination. Background on the study: The fractions with low cell numbers were processed using SMART-Seq v4 Ultra Low Input.

Per the germline V gene, CDR1 is SGHKS and CDR2 is YYEKEE (reference sequence). CDR3 length: 13 amino acids. This clonotype has just one count. At one end, the junction sequence differs from germline, possibly due to a read error. TCRdb passed the 5' RACE reads through MiXCR, listing each CDR3 protein once. This table holds under 500,000 distinct CDR3 sequences, around 19% found once. This chain links TRBV5-5 with TRBJ1-1, with no clear D. The clonotype was recovered from a man between 18 and 35 years old who received the YFV17D yellow fever vaccine. Specimen: PBMCs, collected before the yellow fever booster vaccination. CDR3 residues: CASSLRVWTEVFF. CDR3 coding DNA: TGTGCCAGCAGCTTACGGGTTTGGACTGAAGTTTTCTTT.